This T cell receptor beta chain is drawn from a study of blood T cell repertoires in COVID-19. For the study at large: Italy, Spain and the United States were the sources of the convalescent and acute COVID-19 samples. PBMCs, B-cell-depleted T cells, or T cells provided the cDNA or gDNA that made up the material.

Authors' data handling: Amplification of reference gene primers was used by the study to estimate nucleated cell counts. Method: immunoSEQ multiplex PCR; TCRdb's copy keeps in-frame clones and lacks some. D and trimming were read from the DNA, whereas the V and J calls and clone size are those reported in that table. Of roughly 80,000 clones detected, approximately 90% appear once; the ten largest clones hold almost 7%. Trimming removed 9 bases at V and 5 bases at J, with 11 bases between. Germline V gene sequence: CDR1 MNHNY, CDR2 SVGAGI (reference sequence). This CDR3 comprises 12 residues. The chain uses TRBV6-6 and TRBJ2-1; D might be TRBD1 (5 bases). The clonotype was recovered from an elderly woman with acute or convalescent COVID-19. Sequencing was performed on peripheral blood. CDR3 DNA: TGTGCCAGTAAGGACACTAACAATGAGCAGTTCTTC. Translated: CASKDTNNEQFF.